The sequence of this T cell receptor (beta chain) was determined in a study of chemoradiotherapy in HPV16-positive cancers. About the study: Two HPV16-positive patients' cells yielded candidate HPV-specific clones and common motifs. Findings and limits, study-wide: During treatment, candidate HPV-specific clones and E7-related motifs expanded in tumor. Functional assays defining HPV-specific T cells used only a couple of HPV16-positive patients. HPV-responsive T-cell expansion during chemoradiotherapy was linked to improved recurrence-free survival in HPV16-positive patients.

Of note for this clone: Its antigen is unknown.

Germline V gene sequence: CDR1 SGHTA, CDR2 FQGNSA. CDR3 length equals 12 residues. V shed 2 bases, J shed 12 bases, and the junction held 4 bases outside the gene matches. Measured with immunoSEQ multiplex PCR; TCRdb has only the in-frame clones, and not every one. Altogether 20,000 to 25,000 clones are present, roughly 89% being singletons, with the ten largest covering roughly 15%. V and J are TRBV7-2 and TRBJ2-3; TRBD1 matches 8 bases. The material was blood, obtained from a patient who underwent chemoradiotherapy. This TCR came from a human donor with HPV-associated anogenital cancer. In nucleotides, the CDR3 is TGTGCCAGCAGCTTAACCGGGACAGGACAGTATTTT. Protein sequence: CASSLTGTGQYF. The full variable domain, completed using reference TRBV7-2 and TRBJ2-3, is GAGVSQSPSNKVTEKGKDVELRCDPISGHTALYWYRQSLGQGLEFLIYFQGNSAPDKSGLPSDRFSAERTGGSVSTLTIQRTQQEDSAVYLCASSLTGTGQYFGPGTRLTVL.